The next 3 T cell receptor beta chains were all read from a single sample in a study of cytomegalovirus exposure and HLA in healthy donors (dated by TCRdb to 2016 to 2017). Libraries were built with the immunoSEQ multiplex PCR assay. The table was pulled from immuneACCESS by TCRdb, which kept in-frame rearrangements only. Such tables lose some clones; where checked, under half of the loss comes from unresolved V genes, and the rest has no known cause. This sample comprises 110,000 or so clones, around 85% of them detected only once. The ten largest clones take up approximately 2% of the sample. Sequences were obtained from PBMCs. Receptor source: a woman in her twenties or thirties in good health and CMV-seronegative.

This chain joins TRBV29-1 and TRBJ2-3; 7 nucleotides agree with TRBD1. Germline CDR1 and CDR2: SQVTM and ANQGSEA. J lost 1 base, V lost 4 bases, and 5 bases had no gene match. CDR3 length: 14 amino acids. CDR3 in amino acids: CSVAGDRGTDTQYF. The CDR3 DNA reads as TGCAGCGTTGCCGGAGACAGGGGCACAGATACGCAGTATTTT.

The genes are TRBV4-2 and TRBJ1-2, with 11 bases identical to TRBD1. Losses at the gene ends were 2 bases for V and 8 bases for J; bases not matched to a gene: 10. CDR3 length: 16 residues. Germline V gives CDR1 LGHNA, CDR2 YNFKEQ. The DNA of the CDR3 is TGTGCCAGCAGCCAATCCGGGACAGGGGGTCAAGGGGGCTACACCTTC. Its translation: CASSQSGTGGQGGYTF.

The chain joins TRBV4-1 to TRBJ2-1; 9 bases agree with TRBD1. Germline V gene sequence: CDR1 MGHRA, CDR2 YSYEKL. V trimming: 4 bases; J trimming: 9 bases; junction bases outside the gene matches: 10. This CDR3 region has 15 residues. CDR3 sequence: CASSLPGQGSGEQFF. The CDR3 DNA follows: TGCGCCAGCAGCCTACCTGGACAGGGGTCGGGTGAGCAGTTCTTC.